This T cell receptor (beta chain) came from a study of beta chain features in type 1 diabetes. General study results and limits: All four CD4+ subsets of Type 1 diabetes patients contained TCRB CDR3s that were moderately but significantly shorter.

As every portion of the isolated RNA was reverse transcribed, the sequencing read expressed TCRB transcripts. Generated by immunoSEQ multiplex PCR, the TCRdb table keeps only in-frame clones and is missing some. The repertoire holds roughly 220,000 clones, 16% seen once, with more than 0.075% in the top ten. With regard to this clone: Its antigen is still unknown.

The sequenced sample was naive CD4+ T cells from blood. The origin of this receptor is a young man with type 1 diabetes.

CDR3 amino acids: CASSQGAWGEAFF. CDR3 DNA sequence: TGCGCCAGCAGCCAAGGGGCGTGGGGTGAAGCTTTCTTT. The rearrangement links TRBV4-1 to TRBJ1-1, with D unclear. Germline V gives CDR1 MGHRA, CDR2 YSYEKL. V was pared by 1 base and J by 7 bases, with 10 bases between. The CDR3 extends over 13 amino acids.